This is a list of T cell receptor beta chains from one sample in a study of Ad26.COV2.S vaccination and SARS-CoV-2 variants. Sequencing was performed with immunoSEQ multiplex PCR; in TCRdb, only in-frame clones are kept and a portion is missing. The repertoire includes around 450,000 clones, 90% of them detected once, and around 4.2% sits in the top ten. Sequenced here: peripheral blood, sampled in a trial of Ad26.COV2.S vaccine versus placebo. The receptors here all came from a person between 18 and 60 years old who received the Ad26.COV2.S COVID-19 vaccine or a placebo. The CDR3 runs from the conserved cysteine through the conserved F or W. A D gene is named only where the DNA matches it firmly. Clone sizes are given selectively: once, few, many, or a class where the clone is expanded.

v_gene: TRBV7-2; abundance: NA; j_gene: TRBJ2-5; d_gene: TRBD2; CDR3aa: CASSPRPLAGARETQYF; CDR3nt: TGTGCCAGCAGCCCACGGCCTCTAGCGGGAGCTAGGGAGACCCAGTACTTC
v_gene: TRBV9; abundance: NA; j_gene: TRBJ2-7; d_gene: NA; CDR3aa: CASSSTGNEQYF; CDR3nt: TGTGCCAGCAGCTCCACAGGGAACGAGCAGTACTTC
v_gene: TRBV18; abundance: NA; j_gene: TRBJ2-7; d_gene: TRBD1; CDR3aa: CASSPDRGLSEQYF; CDR3nt: TGTGCCAGCTCACCGGACAGGGGTTTGAGCGAGCAGTACTTC
v_gene: TRBV9; abundance: NA; j_gene: TRBJ2-7; d_gene: NA; CDR3aa: CASSETPGEQYF; CDR3nt: TGTGCCAGCAGCGAGACCCCGGGCGAGCAGTACTTC
v_gene: TRBV5-6; abundance: NA; j_gene: TRBJ1-5; d_gene: NA; CDR3aa: CASQKNNQPQHF; CDR3nt: TGTGCCAGTCAGAAGAACAATCAGCCCCAGCATTTT
v_gene: TRBV7-3; abundance: NA; j_gene: TRBJ2-1; d_gene: TRBD2; CDR3aa: CASSLRRSGVYNEQFF; CDR3nt: TGTGCCAGCAGCTTAAGGCGAAGCGGGGTTTACAATGAGCAGTTCTTC
v_gene: TRBV9; abundance: NA; j_gene: TRBJ2-3; d_gene: NA; CDR3aa: CASSDRTTSTDTQYF; CDR3nt: TGTGCCAGCAGTGATCGGACAACCAGCACAGATACGCAGTATTTT
v_gene: TRBV4-1; abundance: NA; j_gene: TRBJ2-1; d_gene: NA; CDR3aa: CASSQDGQSSYNEQFF; CDR3nt: TGCGCCAGCAGCCAAGATGGGCAGAGCTCCTACAATGAGCAGTTCTTC
v_gene: TRBV11-2; abundance: NA; j_gene: TRBJ2-1; d_gene: TRBD2; CDR3aa: CASSLTGTSDNEQFF; CDR3nt: TGTGCCAGCAGCCTGACCGGGACTAGCGACAATGAGCAGTTCTTC
v_gene: TRBV10-3; abundance: NA; j_gene: TRBJ1-1; d_gene: NA; CDR3aa: CAISEEGVNTEAFF; CDR3nt: TGTGCCATCAGTGAGGAGGGGGTGAACACTGAAGCTTTCTTT
v_gene: TRBV20-1; abundance: NA; j_gene: TRBJ2-1; d_gene: TRBD2; CDR3aa: CSASPSSGDSYNEQFF; CDR3nt: TGCAGTGCTAGTCCCTCTAGCGGGGATTCCTACAATGAGCAGTTCTTC
v_gene: TRBV2; abundance: NA; j_gene: TRBJ2-7; d_gene: NA; CDR3aa: CASSELPSTEQYF; CDR3nt: TGTGCCAGCAGTGAACTGCCCTCCACCGAGCAGTACTTC
v_gene: TRBV30; abundance: NA; j_gene: TRBJ2-2; d_gene: NA; CDR3aa: CAWSVLLNTGELFF; CDR3nt: TGTGCCTGGAGTGTATTGCTCAACACCGGGGAGCTGTTTTTT
v_gene: TRBV6-2/TRBV6-3; abundance: NA; j_gene: TRBJ2-2; d_gene: TRBD2; CDR3aa: CASSYSLAGSNTGELFF; CDR3nt: TGTGCCAGCAGCTACTCTCTAGCGGGATCGAACACCGGGGAGCTGTTTTTT
v_gene: TRBV19; abundance: NA; j_gene: TRBJ2-2; d_gene: NA; CDR3aa: CASSIDHRLLGELFF; CDR3nt: TGTGCCAGTAGTATCGACCACAGGCTCCTGGGGGAGCTGTTTTTT
v_gene: TRBV9; abundance: few; j_gene: TRBJ2-2; d_gene: TRBD2; CDR3aa: CASSVLAGGTGELFF; CDR3nt: TGTGCCAGCAGCGTTCTAGCGGGAGGGACCGGGGAGCTGTTTTTT
v_gene: TRBV6-2/TRBV6-3; abundance: NA; j_gene: TRBJ2-1; d_gene: TRBD2; CDR3aa: CASSDLGPGTSGSSEQFF; CDR3nt: TGTGCCAGCAGCGACCTAGGCCCCGGGACTAGCGGGAGCAGTGAGCAGTTCTTC
v_gene: TRBV19; abundance: NA; j_gene: TRBJ1-5; d_gene: NA; CDR3aa: CASSGLGNQPQHF; CDR3nt: TGTGCCAGTAGCGGACTGGGGAATCAGCCCCAGCATTTT
v_gene: TRBV6-5; abundance: NA; j_gene: TRBJ1-2; d_gene: NA; CDR3aa: CASSYEGGFGYTF; CDR3nt: TGTGCCAGCAGTTACGAGGGGGGGTTCGGCTACACCTTC
v_gene: TRBV28; abundance: NA; j_gene: TRBJ1-1; d_gene: TRBD1; CDR3aa: CASSLLDRVMNTEAFF; CDR3nt: TGTGCCAGCAGTTTATTGGACAGGGTAATGAACACTGAAGCTTTCTTT
v_gene: TRBV6-1; abundance: once; j_gene: TRBJ1-5; d_gene: NA; CDR3aa: CASSESWGGQPQHF; CDR3nt: TGTGCCAGCAGTGAATCGTGGGGGGGGCAGCCCCAGCATTTT
v_gene: TRBV4-3; abundance: NA; j_gene: TRBJ2-1; d_gene: NA; CDR3aa: CASSHDLGANEQFF; CDR3nt: TGCGCCAGCAGCCACGACCTAGGGGCCAATGAGCAGTTCTTC
v_gene: TRBV6-5; abundance: NA; j_gene: TRBJ2-7; d_gene: TRBD2; CDR3aa: CASRATGTSTFEQYF; CDR3nt: TGTGCCAGCAGAGCCACCGGGACTAGTACCTTCGAGCAGTACTTC
v_gene: TRBV28; abundance: NA; j_gene: TRBJ2-7; d_gene: TRBD2; CDR3aa: CASSLGLAGVPLSYEQYF; CDR3nt: TGTGCCAGCAGTTTAGGGCTAGCGGGAGTCCCCCTCTCCTACGAGCAGTACTTC
v_gene: TRBV9; abundance: NA; j_gene: TRBJ2-1; d_gene: TRBD2; CDR3aa: CASSVTLAGVNEQFF; CDR3nt: TGTGCCAGCAGCGTAACCCTAGCGGGAGTTAATGAGCAGTTCTTC
v_gene: TRBV15; abundance: few; j_gene: TRBJ1-2; d_gene: NA; CDR3aa: CATSRGTNPTANYGYTF; CDR3nt: TGTGCCACCAGCAGGGGTACCAACCCAACAGCTAACTATGGCTACACCTTC
v_gene: TRBV9; abundance: NA; j_gene: TRBJ2-1; d_gene: TRBD1; CDR3aa: CASSVVGGSRNEQFF; CDR3nt: TGTGCCAGCAGCGTAGTAGGGGGCTCCCGCAATGAGCAGTTCTTC
v_gene: TRBV20-1; abundance: NA; j_gene: TRBJ2-5; d_gene: TRBD2; CDR3aa: CSASSSGSMETQYF; CDR3nt: TGCAGTGCTAGTAGTAGCGGGAGTATGGAGACCCAGTACTTC
v_gene: TRBV7-8; abundance: once; j_gene: TRBJ1-4; d_gene: NA; CDR3aa: CASSRELQGGEKLFF; CDR3nt: TGTGCCAGCAGCCGAGAACTTCAGGGAGGGGAAAAACTGTTTTTT
v_gene: TRBV28; abundance: NA; j_gene: TRBJ2-3; d_gene: NA; CDR3aa: CASSFPQVYGTDTQYF; CDR3nt: TGTGCCAGCAGTTTTCCCCAGGTCTACGGCACAGATACGCAGTATTTT
v_gene: TRBV28; abundance: NA; j_gene: TRBJ2-7; d_gene: TRBD2; CDR3aa: CASSLLRTSGGYEQYF; CDR3nt: TGTGCCAGCAGTTTATTGAGGACTAGCGGGGGATACGAGCAGTACTTC
v_gene: TRBV7-2; abundance: NA; j_gene: TRBJ2-7; d_gene: NA; CDR3aa: CASSETRSYHSYEQYF; CDR3nt: TGTGCCAGCAGCGAAACCCGCTCGTACCATTCCTACGAGCAGTACTTC
v_gene: TRBV28; abundance: NA; j_gene: TRBJ2-7; d_gene: NA; CDR3aa: CASSLGGRSSYEQYF; CDR3nt: TGTGCCAGCAGTTTAGGAGGACGGTCATCCTACGAGCAGTACTTC
v_gene: TRBV5-8; abundance: NA; j_gene: TRBJ1-1; d_gene: NA; CDR3aa: CASSSGTSIKYTEAFF; CDR3nt: TGTGCCAGCAGCTCAGGGACATCAATAAAATACACTGAAGCTTTCTTT
v_gene: TRBV2; abundance: NA; j_gene: TRBJ1-6; d_gene: NA; CDR3aa: CASSGSRGSNSPLHF; CDR3nt: TGTGCCAGCAGTGGTTCGAGGGGAAGTAATTCACCCCTCCACTTT
v_gene: TRBV4-1; abundance: NA; j_gene: TRBJ2-3; d_gene: NA; CDR3aa: CASSLAGTDTQYF; CDR3nt: TGCGCCAGCAGCCTAGCGGGCACAGATACGCAGTATTTT
v_gene: TRBV6-6; abundance: NA; j_gene: TRBJ2-3; d_gene: TRBD2; CDR3aa: CASTRFTGTSLRTQYF; CDR3nt: TGTGCCAGCACCCGATTCACCGGGACTAGCTTACGTACGCAGTATTTT
v_gene: TRBV11-2; abundance: many; j_gene: TRBJ2-7; d_gene: NA; CDR3aa: CASSLVAQGGHEQYF; CDR3nt: TGTGCCAGCAGCTTAGTAGCCCAGGGAGGCCACGAGCAGTACTTC
v_gene: TRBV28; abundance: NA; j_gene: TRBJ2-7; d_gene: TRBD1; CDR3aa: CASSLITGGAAVEQYF; CDR3nt: TGTGCCAGCAGTTTGATAACAGGGGGCGCGGCGGTGGAGCAGTACTTC
v_gene: TRBV3-1/TRBV3-2; abundance: few; j_gene: TRBJ2-1; d_gene: NA; CDR3aa: CASSQGIRGNILQFF; CDR3nt: TGTGCCAGCAGCCAGGGGATTCGCGGGAATATCCTGCAGTTCTTC
v_gene: TRBV4-3; abundance: NA; j_gene: TRBJ1-3; d_gene: NA; CDR3aa: CASSQFLSSGNTIYF; CDR3nt: TGCGCCAGCAGCCAATTCCTGAGCTCTGGAAACACCATATATTTT
v_gene: TRBV4-1; abundance: NA; j_gene: TRBJ2-4; d_gene: NA; CDR3aa: CASSQVTAGIPQNIQYF; CDR3nt: TGCGCCAGCAGCCAAGTAACGGCGGGTATCCCCCAAAACATTCAGTACTTC
v_gene: TRBV9; abundance: NA; j_gene: TRBJ2-7; d_gene: NA; CDR3aa: CASNRATGYEQYF; CDR3nt: TGTGCCAGCAACCGGGCAACGGGATACGAGCAGTACTTC
v_gene: TRBV7-8; abundance: NA; j_gene: TRBJ2-7; d_gene: TRBD1; CDR3aa: CASSLAGTDSYEQYF; CDR3nt: TGTGCCAGCAGCTTAGCCGGGACAGACTCCTACGAGCAGTACTTC
v_gene: TRBV18; abundance: NA; j_gene: TRBJ2-7; d_gene: TRBD2; CDR3aa: CASSPTKLAASYEQYF; CDR3nt: TGTGCCAGCTCACCGACGAAACTAGCGGCTAGTTACGAGCAGTACTTC
v_gene: TRBV19; abundance: NA; j_gene: TRBJ2-3; d_gene: TRBD2; CDR3aa: CASSTSGSTDTQYF; CDR3nt: TGTGCCAGTAGTACTAGCGGGAGCACAGATACGCAGTATTTT
v_gene: TRBV5-1; abundance: NA; j_gene: TRBJ2-3; d_gene: NA; CDR3aa: CASSLNPSLSGTIRPDTQYF; CDR3nt: TGCGCCAGCAGCTTGAACCCGAGCCTTAGCGGAACTATCCGCCCAGATACGCAGTATTTT
v_gene: TRBV3-1/TRBV3-2; abundance: NA; j_gene: TRBJ2-7; d_gene: TRBD2; CDR3aa: CASSQELAGFYEQYF; CDR3nt: TGTGCCAGCAGCCAAGAGCTAGCGGGGTTTTACGAGCAGTACTTC
v_gene: TRBV10-3; abundance: many; j_gene: TRBJ2-5; d_gene: TRBD1; CDR3aa: CAIRPGQADQETQYF; CDR3nt: TGTGCCATCAGACCGGGACAGGCCGACCAAGAGACCCAGTACTTC
v_gene: TRBV6-6; abundance: NA; j_gene: TRBJ1-3; d_gene: NA; CDR3aa: CASSYSPWRGNTIYF; CDR3nt: TGTGCCAGCAGTTACTCCCCCTGGAGGGGAAACACCATATATTTT
v_gene: TRBV9; abundance: NA; j_gene: TRBJ2-2; d_gene: NA; CDR3aa: CASSARGLTLNTGELFF; CDR3nt: TGTGCCAGCAGCGCCAGGGGACTGACATTGAACACCGGGGAGCTGTTTTTT
v_gene: TRBV6-5; abundance: once; j_gene: TRBJ2-7; d_gene: TRBD1; CDR3aa: CASRLTGVDYEQYF; CDR3nt: TGTGCCAGCAGACTCACAGGGGTCGACTACGAGCAGTACTTC
v_gene: TRBV9; abundance: NA; j_gene: TRBJ2-5; d_gene: NA; CDR3aa: CASSVGGTQAETQYF; CDR3nt: TGTGCCAGCAGCGTAGGAGGGACCCAAGCCGAGACCCAGTACTTC
v_gene: TRBV21-1; abundance: NA; j_gene: TRBJ2-7; d_gene: NA; CDR3aa: CAIRDSSSPYEQYF; CDR3nt: TGTGCCATAAGAGACTCCTCCTCACCGTACGAGCAGTACTTC
v_gene: TRBV4-3; abundance: once; j_gene: TRBJ1-2; d_gene: NA; CDR3aa: CASSQDGDDYGYTF; CDR3nt: TGCGCCAGCAGCCAAGATGGTGATGACTATGGCTACACCTTC